This T cell receptor (beta chain) comes out of a study of graft-versus-host responses after intestinal transplantation. The wider study: Recipients were given multivisceral, liver-intestinal, or isolated intestinal transplants. All recipients were given anti-thymocyte globulin induction, and tacrolimus and steroids were then administered for three to four years. Study observations and caveats: Peak circulating GvH clone levels were associated with early post-transplant HvG declines. Recipient marrow contained GvH clones, some of which appeared first in ileum or blood.

For this clone: Its antigen is not known.

This CDR3 region has 18 residues. Trimming removed 7 bases from V and 0 bases from J, with 22 bases in between. Germline CDR1 reads SEHNR; CDR2 reads FQNEAQ (reference sequence). Sequencing used immunoSEQ multiplex PCR; TCRdb keeps in-frame clones, though not all of them. The profile shows about 70,000 clones, over 75% of them singletons. This TCR was recovered from a human donor who was the organ donor for an intestinal transplant. The input for sequencing was unstimulated CD4+ T cells sorted from spleen or lymph node cells, taken before transplant. The chain links TRBV7-9 to TRBJ2-1; no clear D gene. The CDR3 DNA reads TGTGCCAGCAACAAAAACCGAGACACAGCCCTCTCCTACAATGAGCAGTTCTTC. Translation gives CASNKNRDTALSYNEQFF. Combining the CDR3 with reference TRBV7-9 and TRBJ2-1 gives the whole variable domain DTGVSQNPRHKITKRGQNVTFRCDPISEHNRLYWYRQTLGQGPEFLTYFQNEAQLEKSRLLSDRFSAERPKGSFSTLEIQRTEQGDSAMYLCASNKNRDTALSYNEQFFGPGTRLTVL.